The text below deals with one T cell receptor (beta chain). Its cognate antigen is unknown. This sample was included in a study of shared clonotypes between healthy human individuals. Study findings and constraints: Sampling covered blood only; tissue repertoires likely differ.

Germline V gives CDR1 SGHAT, CDR2 FQNNGV. The length of the CDR3 is 15 residues. The junction had 10 bases not matched to a gene; V was cut back by 2 bases and J by 6 bases. Several immunoSEQ plates held equal portions of the genomic DNA taken from each subset. Using roughly 180 ng DNA, 30,000 to 35,000 T cell genomes, the sorted-subset replicate PCRs were run. In the source study's methods: With immunoSEQ giving junction-only sequences and no quality scores, filtering differed. Repertoires were generated with immunoSEQ multiplex PCR, while TCRdb's copy carries only in-frame clones and drops some. For V, J and clone size, that table is used; D and trimming come from the DNA. The table records about 1.5 million clones, nearly 99% of them present only once.

The sequencing sample was made of naive CD4+ T cells sorted from blood. Described subset: CD45RA+ positively selected. The origin of this receptor is a man aged 30 to 39 in good health. This chain links TRBV11-2 with TRBJ2-7; 7 bases fit TRBD1. The chain's CDR3 is CASSLSGLRTGEQYF. The CDR3 bases are TGTGCCAGCAGCTTAAGTGGTCTAAGGACAGGCGAGCAGTACTTC.